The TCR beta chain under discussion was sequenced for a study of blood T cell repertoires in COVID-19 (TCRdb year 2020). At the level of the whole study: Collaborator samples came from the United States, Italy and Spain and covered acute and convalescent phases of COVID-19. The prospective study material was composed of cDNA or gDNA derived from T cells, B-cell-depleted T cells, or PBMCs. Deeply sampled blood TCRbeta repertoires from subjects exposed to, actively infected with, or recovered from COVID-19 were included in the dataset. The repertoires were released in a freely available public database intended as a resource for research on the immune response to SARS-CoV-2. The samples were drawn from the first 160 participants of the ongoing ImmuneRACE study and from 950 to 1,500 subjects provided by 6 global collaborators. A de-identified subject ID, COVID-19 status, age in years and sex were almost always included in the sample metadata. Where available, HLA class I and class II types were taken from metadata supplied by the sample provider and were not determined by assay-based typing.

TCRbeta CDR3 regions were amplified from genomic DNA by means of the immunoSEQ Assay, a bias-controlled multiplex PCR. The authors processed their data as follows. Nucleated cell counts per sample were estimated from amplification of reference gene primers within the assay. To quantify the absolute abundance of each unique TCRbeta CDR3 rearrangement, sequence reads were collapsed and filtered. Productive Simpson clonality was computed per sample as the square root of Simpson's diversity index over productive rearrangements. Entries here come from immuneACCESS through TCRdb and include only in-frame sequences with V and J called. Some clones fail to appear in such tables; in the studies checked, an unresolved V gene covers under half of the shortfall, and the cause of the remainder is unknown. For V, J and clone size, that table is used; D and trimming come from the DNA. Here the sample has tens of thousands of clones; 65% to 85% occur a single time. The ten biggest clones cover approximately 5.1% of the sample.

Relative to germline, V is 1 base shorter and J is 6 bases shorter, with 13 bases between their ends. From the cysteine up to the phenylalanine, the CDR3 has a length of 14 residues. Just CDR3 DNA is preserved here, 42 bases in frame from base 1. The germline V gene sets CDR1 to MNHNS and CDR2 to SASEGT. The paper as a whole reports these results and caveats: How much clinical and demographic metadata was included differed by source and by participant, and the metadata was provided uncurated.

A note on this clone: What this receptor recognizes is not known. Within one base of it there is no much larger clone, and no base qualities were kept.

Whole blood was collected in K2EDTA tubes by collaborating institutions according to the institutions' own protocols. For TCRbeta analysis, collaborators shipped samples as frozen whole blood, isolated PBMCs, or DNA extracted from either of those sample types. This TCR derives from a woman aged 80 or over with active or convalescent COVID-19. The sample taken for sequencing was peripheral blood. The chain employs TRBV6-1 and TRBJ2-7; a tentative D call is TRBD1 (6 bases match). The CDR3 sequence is CASSEGPGVGEQYF. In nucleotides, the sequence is TGTGCCAGCAGTGAAGGGCCAGGGGTGGGCGAGCAGTACTTC.